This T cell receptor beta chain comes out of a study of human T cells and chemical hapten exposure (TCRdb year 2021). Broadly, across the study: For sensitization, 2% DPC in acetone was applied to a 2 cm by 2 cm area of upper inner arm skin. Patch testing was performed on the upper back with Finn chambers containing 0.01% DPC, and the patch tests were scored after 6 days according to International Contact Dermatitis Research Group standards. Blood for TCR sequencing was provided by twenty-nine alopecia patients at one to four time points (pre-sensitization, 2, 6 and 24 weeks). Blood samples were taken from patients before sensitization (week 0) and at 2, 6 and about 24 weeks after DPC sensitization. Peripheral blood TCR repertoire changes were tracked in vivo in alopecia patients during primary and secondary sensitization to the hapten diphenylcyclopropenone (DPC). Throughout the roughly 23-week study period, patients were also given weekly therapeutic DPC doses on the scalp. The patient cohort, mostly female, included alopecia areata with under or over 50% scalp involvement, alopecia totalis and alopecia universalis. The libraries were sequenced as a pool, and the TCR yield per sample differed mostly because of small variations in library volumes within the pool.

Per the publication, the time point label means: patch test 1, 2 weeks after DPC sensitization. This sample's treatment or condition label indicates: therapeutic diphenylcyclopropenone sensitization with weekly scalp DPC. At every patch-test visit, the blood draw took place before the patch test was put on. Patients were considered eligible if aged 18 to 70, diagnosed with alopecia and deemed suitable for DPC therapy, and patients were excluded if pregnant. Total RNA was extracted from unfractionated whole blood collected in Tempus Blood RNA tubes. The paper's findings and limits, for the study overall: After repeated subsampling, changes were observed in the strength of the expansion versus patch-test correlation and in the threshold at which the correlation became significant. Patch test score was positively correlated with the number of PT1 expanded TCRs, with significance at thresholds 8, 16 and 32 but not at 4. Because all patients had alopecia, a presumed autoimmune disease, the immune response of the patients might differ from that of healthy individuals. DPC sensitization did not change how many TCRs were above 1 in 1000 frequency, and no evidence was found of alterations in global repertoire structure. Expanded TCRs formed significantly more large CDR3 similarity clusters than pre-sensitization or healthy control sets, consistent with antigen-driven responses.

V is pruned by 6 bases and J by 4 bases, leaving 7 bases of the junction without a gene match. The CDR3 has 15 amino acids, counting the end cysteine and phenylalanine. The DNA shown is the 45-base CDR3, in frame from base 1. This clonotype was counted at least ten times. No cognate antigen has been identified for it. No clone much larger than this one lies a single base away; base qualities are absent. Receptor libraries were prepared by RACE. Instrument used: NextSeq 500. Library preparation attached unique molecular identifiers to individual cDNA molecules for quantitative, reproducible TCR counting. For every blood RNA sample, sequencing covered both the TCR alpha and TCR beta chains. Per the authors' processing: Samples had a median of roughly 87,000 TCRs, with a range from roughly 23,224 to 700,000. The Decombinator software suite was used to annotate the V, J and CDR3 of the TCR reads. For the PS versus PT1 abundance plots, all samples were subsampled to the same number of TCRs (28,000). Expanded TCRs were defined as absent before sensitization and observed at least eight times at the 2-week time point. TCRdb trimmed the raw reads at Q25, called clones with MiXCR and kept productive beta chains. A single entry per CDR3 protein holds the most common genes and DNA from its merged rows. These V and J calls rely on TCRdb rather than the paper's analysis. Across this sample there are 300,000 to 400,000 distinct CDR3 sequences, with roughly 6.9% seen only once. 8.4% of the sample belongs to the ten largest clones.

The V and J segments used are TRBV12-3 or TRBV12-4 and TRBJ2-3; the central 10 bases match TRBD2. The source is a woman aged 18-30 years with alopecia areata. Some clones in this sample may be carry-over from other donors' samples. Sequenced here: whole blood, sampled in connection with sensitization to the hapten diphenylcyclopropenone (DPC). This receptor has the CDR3 CASSTWTSGADTQYF. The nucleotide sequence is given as TGTGCCAGCAGCACTTGGACTAGCGGCGCAGATACGCAGTATTTT.